At least ten counts were recorded for the clone carrying this TCR beta chain. Antigen specificity is unknown. This sample was taken from a study of Graves' ophthalmopathy and Graves' hyperthyroidism. Study overall: Investigators collected peripheral blood at initial diagnosis, before any treatment was given.

Using RNA transcripts, the TCR beta CDR3 regions were amplified. Following a first-round RT-PCR that used HTBI primers, a second-round multiplex PCR was carried out. TCRdb reprocessed the multiplex PCR reads with MiXCR, giving one entry per CDR3 protein. Of roughly 350,000 distinct CDR3 sequences listed, roughly a sixth are singletons. The germline gives CDR1 DFQATT, CDR2 SNEGSKA (reference sequence). V shed 3 bases, J shed 5 bases, and the junction held 5 bases outside the gene matches. This CDR3 is built from 13 residues. Study-wide results and limits: The model achieved about 67% sensitivity and less than 75% specificity for ophthalmopathy progression.

Absence of ophthalmopathy within 18 months of follow-up defined stable hyperthyroidism. Recruitment covered hyperthyroidism patients aged 18 to 65 whose new diagnosis was of under 2 months' duration. The receptor's source is an adult woman with stable Graves' hyperthyroidism. Material: peripheral blood. The V gene is TRBV20-1, the J gene TRBJ2-7; the match to TRBD2 covers 9 bases. CDR3 sequence reads: CSASTSGSHEQYF. CDR3 sequence (DNA): TGCAGTGCTAGTACTAGCGGGTCCCACGAGCAGTACTTC.